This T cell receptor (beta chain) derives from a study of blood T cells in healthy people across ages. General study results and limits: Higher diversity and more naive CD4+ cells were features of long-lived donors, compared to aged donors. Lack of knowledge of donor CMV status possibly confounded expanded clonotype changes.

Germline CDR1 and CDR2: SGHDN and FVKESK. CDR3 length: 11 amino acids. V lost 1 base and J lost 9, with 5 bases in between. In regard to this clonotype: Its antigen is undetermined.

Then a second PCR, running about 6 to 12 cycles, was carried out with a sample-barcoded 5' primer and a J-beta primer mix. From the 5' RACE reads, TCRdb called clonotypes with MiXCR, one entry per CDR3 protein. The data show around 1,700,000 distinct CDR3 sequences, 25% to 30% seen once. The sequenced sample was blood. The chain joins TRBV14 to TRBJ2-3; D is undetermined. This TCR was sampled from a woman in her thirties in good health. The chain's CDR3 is CASSQGATQYF. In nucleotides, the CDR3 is TGTGCCAGCAGCCAAGGCGCGACGCAGTATTTT.